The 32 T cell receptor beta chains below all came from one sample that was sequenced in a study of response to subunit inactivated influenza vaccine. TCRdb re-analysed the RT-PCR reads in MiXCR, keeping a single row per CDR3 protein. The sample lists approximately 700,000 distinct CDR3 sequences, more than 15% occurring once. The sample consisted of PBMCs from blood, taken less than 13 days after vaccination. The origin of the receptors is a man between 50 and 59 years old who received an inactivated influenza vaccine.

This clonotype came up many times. The CDR3 DNA is TGTGCCAGCAGTTATCAGGGGACTAGCCCGTCCGAGCAGTTCTTC. Translation: CASSYQGTSPSEQFF. This chain joins TRBV6-5 and TRBJ2-1, with 9 bases lining up with TRBD2. Trimming at V came to 3 bases and at J to 10 bases, leaving 10 bases not matched to a gene. This CDR3 contains 15 residues. Germline V lookup: CDR1 MNHEY, CDR2 SVGAGI.

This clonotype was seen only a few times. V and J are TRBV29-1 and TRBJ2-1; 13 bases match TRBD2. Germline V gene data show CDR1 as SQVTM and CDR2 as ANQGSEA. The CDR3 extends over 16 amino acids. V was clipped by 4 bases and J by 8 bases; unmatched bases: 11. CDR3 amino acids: CSVVPRTSGRYDEQFF. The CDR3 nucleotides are TGCAGCGTTGTTCCTCGGACTAGCGGGAGATATGATGAGCAGTTCTTC.

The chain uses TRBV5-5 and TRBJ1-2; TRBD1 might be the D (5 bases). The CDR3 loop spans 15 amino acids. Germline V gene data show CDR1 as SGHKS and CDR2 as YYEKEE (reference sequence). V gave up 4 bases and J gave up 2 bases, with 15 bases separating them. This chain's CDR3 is CASSRGGDSNYGYTF. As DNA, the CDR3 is TGTGCCAGCAGCCGGGGAGGGGACTCCAACTATGGCTACACCTTC. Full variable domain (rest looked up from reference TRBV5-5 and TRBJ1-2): DAGVTQSPTHLIKTRGQQVTLRCSPISGHKSVSWYQQVLGQGPQFIFQYYEKEERGRGNFPDRFSARQFPNYSSELNVNALLLGDSALYLCASSRGGDSNYGYTFGSGTRLTVV.

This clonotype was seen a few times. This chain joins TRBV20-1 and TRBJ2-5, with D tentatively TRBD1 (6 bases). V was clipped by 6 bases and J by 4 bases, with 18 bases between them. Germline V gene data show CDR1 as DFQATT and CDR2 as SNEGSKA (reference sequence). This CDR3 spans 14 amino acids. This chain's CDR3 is CSAPGHRGGETQYF. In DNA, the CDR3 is TGCAGTGCGCCGGGACACCGAGGGGGAGAGACCCAGTACTTC.

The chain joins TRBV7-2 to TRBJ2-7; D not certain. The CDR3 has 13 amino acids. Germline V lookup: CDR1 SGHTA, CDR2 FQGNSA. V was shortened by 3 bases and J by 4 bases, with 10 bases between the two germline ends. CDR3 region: CASSLAPLYEQYF. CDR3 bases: TGTGCCAGCAGCTTGGCCCCCTTGTACGAGCAGTACTTC. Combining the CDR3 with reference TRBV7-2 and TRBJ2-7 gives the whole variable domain GAGVSQSPSNKVTEKGKDVELRCDPISGHTALYWYRQSLGQGLEFLIYFQGNSAPDKSGLPSDRFSAERTGGSVSTLTIQRTQQEDSAVYLCASSLAPLYEQYFGPGTRLTVT.

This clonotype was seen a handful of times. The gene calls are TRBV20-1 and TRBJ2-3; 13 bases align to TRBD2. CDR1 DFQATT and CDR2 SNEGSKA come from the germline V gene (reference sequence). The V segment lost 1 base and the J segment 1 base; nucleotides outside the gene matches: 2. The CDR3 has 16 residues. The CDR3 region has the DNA TGCAGTGCTAGAGGGGGACTAGCGGGGCGCACAGATACGCAGTATTTT. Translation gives CSARGGLAGRTDTQYF.

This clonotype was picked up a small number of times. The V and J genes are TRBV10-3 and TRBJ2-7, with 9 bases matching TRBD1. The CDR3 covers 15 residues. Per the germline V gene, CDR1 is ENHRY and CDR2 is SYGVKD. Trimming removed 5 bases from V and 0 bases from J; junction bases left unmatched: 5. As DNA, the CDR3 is TGTGCCATCAGTCCGAGGGACAGGGACTCCTACGAGCAGTACTTC. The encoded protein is CAISPRDRDSYEQYF.

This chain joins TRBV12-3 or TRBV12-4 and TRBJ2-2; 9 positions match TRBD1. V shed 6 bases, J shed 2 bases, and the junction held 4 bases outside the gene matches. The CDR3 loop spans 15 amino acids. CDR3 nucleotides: TGTGCCAGCAGCGGACAGGGGTTCAACACCGGGGAGCTGTTTTTT. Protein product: CASSGQGFNTGELFF.

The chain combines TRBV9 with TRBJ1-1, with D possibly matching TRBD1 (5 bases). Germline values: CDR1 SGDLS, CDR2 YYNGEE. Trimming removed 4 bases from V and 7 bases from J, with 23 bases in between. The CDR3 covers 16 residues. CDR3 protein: CASSPRPRELSGEAFF. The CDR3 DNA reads TGTGCCAGCAGCCCCCGCCCCAGGGAGTTAAGTGGTGAAGCTTTCTTT.

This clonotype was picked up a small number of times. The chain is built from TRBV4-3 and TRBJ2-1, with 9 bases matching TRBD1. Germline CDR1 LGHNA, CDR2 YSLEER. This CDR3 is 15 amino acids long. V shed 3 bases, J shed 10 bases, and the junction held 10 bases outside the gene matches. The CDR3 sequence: CASSHLTGGVWEQFF. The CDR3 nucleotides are TGCGCCAGCAGCCATTTGACAGGGGGTGTATGGGAGCAGTTCTTC.

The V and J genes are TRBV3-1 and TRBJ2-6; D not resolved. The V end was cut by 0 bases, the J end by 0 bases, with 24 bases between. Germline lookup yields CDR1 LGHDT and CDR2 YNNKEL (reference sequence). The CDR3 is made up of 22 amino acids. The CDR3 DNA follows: TGTGCCAGCAGCCAAGATACCCCCACGATCACAGTCCACAGCTCTGGGGCCAACGTCCTGACTTTC. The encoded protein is CASSQDTPTITVHSSGANVLTF.

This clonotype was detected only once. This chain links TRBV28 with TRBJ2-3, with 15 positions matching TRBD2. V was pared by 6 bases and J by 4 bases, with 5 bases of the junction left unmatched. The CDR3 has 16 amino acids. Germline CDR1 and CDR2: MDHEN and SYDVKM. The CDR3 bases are TGTGCCAGCAGCCCCTGGACTAGCGGGAGGGCAGATACGCAGTATTTT. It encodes CASSPWTSGRADTQYF.

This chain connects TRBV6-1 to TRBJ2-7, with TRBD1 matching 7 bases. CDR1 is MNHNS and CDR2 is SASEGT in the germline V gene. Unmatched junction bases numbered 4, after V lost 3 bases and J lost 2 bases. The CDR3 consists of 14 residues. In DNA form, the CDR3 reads TGTGCCAGCAGTGACAGGACAGGCCCCTACGAGCAGTACTTC. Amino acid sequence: CASSDRTGPYEQYF.

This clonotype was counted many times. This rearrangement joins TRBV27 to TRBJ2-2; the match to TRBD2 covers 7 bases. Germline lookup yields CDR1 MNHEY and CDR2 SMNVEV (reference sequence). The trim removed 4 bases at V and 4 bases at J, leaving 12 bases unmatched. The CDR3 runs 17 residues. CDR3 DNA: TGTGCCAGCAGTTCACCCCGGGGAGGGGTCCGCACCGGGGAGCTGTTTTTT. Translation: CASSSPRGGVRTGELFF.

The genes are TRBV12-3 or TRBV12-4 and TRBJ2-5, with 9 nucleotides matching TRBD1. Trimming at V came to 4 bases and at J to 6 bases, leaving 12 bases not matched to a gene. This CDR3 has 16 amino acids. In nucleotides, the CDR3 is TGTGCCAGCAGTTCGGCAGGGGACAGGGCTTCTAAGACCCAGTACTTC. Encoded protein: CASSSAGDRASKTQYF.

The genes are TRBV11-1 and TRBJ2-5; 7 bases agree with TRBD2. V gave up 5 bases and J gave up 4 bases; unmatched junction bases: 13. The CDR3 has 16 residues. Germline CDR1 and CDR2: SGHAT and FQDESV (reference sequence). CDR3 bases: TGTGCCAGCAGCCAAGCTAGCGGCTCAGCGGGAGAGACCCAGTACTTC. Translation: CASSQASGSAGETQYF.

The CDR3 DNA follows: TGTGCCAGCAGCCAAGACGGCGGGAGGTCCTACAATGAGCAGTTCTTC. Translation gives CASSQDGGRSYNEQFF. The gene calls are TRBV4-2 and TRBJ2-1; the match to TRBD2 covers 8 bases. With 0 bases clipped from V and 1 base from J, the junction kept 2 bases outside the gene matches. Germline V gene data show CDR1 as LGHNA and CDR2 as YNFKEQ. The CDR3 runs to 16 residues.

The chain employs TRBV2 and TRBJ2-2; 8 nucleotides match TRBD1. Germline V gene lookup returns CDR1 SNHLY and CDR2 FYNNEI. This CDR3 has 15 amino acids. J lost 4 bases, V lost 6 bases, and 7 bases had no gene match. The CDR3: CASRLGQGGTGELFF. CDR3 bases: TGTGCCAGCAGGTTAGGACAGGGAGGCACCGGGGAGCTGTTTTTT.

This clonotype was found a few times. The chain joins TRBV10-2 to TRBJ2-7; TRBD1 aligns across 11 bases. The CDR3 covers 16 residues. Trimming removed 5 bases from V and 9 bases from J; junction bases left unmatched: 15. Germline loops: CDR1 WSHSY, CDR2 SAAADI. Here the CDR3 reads CASSNTPGTGGKGQYF. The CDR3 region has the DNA TGCGCCAGCAGTAATACTCCCGGGACAGGGGGGAAAGGGCAGTACTTC.

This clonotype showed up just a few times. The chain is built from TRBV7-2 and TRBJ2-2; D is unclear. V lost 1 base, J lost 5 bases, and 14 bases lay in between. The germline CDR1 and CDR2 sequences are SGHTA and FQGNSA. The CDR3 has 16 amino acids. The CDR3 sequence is CASSLGGRPGTGELFF. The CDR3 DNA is TGTGCCAGCAGCTTAGGTGGGCGACCCGGGACCGGGGAGCTGTTTTTT.

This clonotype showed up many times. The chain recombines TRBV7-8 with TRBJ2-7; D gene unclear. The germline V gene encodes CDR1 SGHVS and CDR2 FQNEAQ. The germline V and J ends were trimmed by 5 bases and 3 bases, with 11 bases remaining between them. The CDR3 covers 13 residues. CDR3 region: CASSPRHLYEQYF. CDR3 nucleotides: TGTGCCAGCAGCCCCCGACATCTCTACGAGCAGTACTTC. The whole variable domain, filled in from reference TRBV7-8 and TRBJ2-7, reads GAGVSQSPRYKVAKRGQDVALRCDPISGHVSLFWYQQALGQGPEFLTYFQNEAQLDKSGLPSDRFFAERPEGSVSTLKIQRTQQEDSAVYLCASSPRHLYEQYFGPGTRLTVT.

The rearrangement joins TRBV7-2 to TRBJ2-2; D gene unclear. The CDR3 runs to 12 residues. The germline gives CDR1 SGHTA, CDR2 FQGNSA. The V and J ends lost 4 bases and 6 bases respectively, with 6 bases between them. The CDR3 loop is CASSSASGELFF. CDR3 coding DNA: TGTGCCAGCAGCTCCGCATCCGGGGAGCTGTTTTTT.

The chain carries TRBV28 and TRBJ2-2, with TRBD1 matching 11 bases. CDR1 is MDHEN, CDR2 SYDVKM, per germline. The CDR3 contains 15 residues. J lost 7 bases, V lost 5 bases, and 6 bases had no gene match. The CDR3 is CASSIPGQGVGELFF. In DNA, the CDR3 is TGTGCCAGCAGTATCCCGGGACAGGGGGTCGGGGAGCTGTTTTTT.

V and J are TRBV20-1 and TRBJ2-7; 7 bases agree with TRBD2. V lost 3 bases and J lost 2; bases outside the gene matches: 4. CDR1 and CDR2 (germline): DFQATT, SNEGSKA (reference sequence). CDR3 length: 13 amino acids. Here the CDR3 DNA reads TGCAGTGCTAGCTGGGGGGGGACCTACGAGCAGTACTTC. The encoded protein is CSASWGGTYEQYF.

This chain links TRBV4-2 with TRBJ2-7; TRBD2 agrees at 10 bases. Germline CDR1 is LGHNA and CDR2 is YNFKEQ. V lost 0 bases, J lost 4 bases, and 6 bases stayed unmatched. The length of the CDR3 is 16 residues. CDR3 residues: CASSQDRTSGKYEQYF. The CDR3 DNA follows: TGTGCCAGCAGCCAAGATAGAACTAGCGGGAAGTACGAGCAGTACTTC.

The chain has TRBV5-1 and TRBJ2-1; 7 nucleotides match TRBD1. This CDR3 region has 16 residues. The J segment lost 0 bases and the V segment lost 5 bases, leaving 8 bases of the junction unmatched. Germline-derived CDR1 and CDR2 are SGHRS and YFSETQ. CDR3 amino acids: CASRQGTASSYNEQFF. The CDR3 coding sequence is TGCGCCAGCAGACAAGGGACAGCCAGCTCCTACAATGAGCAGTTCTTC.

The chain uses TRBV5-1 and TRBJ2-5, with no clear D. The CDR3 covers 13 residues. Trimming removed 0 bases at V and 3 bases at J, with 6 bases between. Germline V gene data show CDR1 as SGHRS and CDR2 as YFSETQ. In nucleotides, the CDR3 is TGCGCCAGCAGCTTGGGGGAAAAAGAGACCCAGTACTTC. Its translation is CASSLGEKETQYF.

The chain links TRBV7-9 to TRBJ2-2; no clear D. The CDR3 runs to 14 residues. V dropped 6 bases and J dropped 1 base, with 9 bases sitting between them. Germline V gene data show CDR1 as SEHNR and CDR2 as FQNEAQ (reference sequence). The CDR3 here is CASRGWLNTGELFF. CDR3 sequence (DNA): TGTGCCAGCAGGGGATGGTTGAACACCGGGGAGCTGTTTTTT.

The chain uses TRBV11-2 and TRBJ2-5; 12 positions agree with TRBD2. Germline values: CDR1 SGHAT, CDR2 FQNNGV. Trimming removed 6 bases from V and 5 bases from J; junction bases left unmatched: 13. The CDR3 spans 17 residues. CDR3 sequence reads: CASRPRWLAGGLETQYF. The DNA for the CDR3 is TGTGCCAGCAGACCCCGGTGGCTAGCGGGGGGGTTGGAGACCCAGTACTTC.

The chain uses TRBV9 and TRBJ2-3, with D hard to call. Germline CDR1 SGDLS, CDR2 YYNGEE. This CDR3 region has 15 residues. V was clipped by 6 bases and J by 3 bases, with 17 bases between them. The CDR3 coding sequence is TGTGCCAGCACCACGGACGGCGGAAGAACAGATACGCAGTATTTT. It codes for CASTTDGGRTDTQYF.

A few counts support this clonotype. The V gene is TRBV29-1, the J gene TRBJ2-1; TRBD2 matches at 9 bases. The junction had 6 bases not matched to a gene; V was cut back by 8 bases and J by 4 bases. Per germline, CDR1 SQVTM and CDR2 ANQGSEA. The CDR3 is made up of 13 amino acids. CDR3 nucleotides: TGCAGCTCAGCGGGGGGACGGTACAATGAGCAGTTCTTC. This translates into CSSAGGRYNEQFF.

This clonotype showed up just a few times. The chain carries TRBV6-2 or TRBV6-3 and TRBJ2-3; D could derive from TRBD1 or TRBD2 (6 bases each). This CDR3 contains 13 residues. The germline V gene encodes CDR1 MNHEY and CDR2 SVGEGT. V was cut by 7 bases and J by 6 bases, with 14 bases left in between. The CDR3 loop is CASTLPGGDTQYF. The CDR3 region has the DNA TGTGCCAGCACCCTTCCCGGGGGCGATACGCAGTATTTT.